The T cell receptor (beta chain) under discussion was sequenced for a study of blood T cells in healthy people across ages. Study findings and constraints: Roughly linear declines in TCR beta diversity per million T cells occurred with age.

Using a J-beta primer mix together with a sample-barcoded 5' primer, a second PCR was run for roughly 6 to 12 cycles. One entry per CDR3 protein results from TCRdb running MiXCR on the 5' RACE reads. The sample contains approximately 360,000 distinct CDR3 sequences, about 55% of which appear only once. The CDR3 has 14 amino acids. Germline V gene data show CDR1 as DFQATT and CDR2 as SNEGSKA (reference sequence). Notes on this clonotype: Its antigen is undetermined.

Each donor gave 9.5 to 10 milliliters of peripheral blood. The origin of this receptor is a man aged 55 to 70 in good health. What was sequenced was blood. The chain couples TRBV20-1 to TRBJ2-5; D gene ambiguous. The J call may be incorrect, as the DNA end agrees better with TRBJ2-7. The CDR3 protein is CSLTENRGSHEQYF. The CDR3 DNA sequence: TGCAGCCTAACCGAAAATAGAGGTTCCCACGAGCAGTACTTC.